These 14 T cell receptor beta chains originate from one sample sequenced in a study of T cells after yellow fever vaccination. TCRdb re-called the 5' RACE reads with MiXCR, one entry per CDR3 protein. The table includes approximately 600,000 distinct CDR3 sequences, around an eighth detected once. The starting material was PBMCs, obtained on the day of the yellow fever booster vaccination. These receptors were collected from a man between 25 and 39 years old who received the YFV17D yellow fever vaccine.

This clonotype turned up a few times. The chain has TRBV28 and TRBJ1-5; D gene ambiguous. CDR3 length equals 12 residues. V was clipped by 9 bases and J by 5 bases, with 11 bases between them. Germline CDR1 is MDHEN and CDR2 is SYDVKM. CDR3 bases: TGTGCCAGTTGGGCGAGGGATCAGCCCCAGCATTTT. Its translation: CASWARDQPQHF.

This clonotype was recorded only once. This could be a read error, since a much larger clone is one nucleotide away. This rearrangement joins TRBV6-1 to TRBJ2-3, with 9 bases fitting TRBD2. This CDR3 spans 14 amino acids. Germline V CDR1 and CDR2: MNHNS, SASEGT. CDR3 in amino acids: CTSSIAGGTDTQYF. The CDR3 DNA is TGTACCAGCAGTATAGCGGGAGGCACAGATACGCAGTATTTT.

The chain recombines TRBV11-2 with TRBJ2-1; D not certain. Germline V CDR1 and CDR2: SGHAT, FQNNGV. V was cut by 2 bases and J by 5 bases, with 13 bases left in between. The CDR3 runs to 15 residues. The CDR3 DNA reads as TGTGCCAGCAGCTTAATTTCTCTTGGGAACAATGAGCAGTTCTTC. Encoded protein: CASSLISLGNNEQFF.

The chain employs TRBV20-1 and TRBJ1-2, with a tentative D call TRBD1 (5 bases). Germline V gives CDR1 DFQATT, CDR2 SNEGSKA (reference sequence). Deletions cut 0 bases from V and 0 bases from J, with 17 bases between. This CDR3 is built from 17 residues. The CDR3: CSARDRQGTSSNYGYTF. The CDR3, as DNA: TGCAGTGCTAGAGATAGGCAGGGCACCTCTTCTAACTATGGCTACACCTTC.

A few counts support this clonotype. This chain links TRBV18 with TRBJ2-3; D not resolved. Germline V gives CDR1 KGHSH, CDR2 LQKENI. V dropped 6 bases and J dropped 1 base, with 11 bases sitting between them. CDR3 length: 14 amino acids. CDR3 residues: CASSHTYRTDTQYF. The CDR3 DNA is TGTGCCAGCTCGCATACATACCGCACAGATACGCAGTATTTT.

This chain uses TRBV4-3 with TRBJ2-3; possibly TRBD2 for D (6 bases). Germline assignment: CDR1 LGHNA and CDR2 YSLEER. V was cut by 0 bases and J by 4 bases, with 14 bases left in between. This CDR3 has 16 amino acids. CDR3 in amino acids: CASSQDRGVKADTQYF. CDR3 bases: TGCGCCAGCAGCCAAGACCGCGGGGTGAAGGCAGATACGCAGTATTTT.

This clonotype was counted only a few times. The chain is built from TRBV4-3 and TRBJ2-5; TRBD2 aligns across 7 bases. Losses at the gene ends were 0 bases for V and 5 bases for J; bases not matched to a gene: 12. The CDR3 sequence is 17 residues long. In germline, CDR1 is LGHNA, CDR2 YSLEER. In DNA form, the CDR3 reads TGCGCCAGCAGCCAAGATTTTGGAGCGGGATCTCGGGAGACCCAGTACTTC. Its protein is CASSQDFGAGSRETQYF.

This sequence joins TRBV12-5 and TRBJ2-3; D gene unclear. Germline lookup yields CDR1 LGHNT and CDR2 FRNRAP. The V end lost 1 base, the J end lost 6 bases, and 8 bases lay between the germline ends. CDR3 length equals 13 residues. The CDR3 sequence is CASGLALLDTQYF. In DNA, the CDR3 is TGTGCTAGTGGTTTGGCCCTTTTGGATACGCAGTATTTT.

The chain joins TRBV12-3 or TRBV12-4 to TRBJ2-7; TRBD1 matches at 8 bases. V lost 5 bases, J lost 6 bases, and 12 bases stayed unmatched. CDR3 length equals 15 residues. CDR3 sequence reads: CASSLGTGNRGEQYF. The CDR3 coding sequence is TGTGCCAGCAGTCTCGGGACAGGTAATCGCGGCGAGCAGTACTTC.

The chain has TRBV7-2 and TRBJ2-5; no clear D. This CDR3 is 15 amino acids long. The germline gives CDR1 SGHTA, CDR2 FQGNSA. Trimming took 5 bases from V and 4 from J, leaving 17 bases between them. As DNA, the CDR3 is TGTGCCAGCAGCCCCTCTGGTGTTAGCAGAGAGACCCAGTACTTC. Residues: CASSPSGVSRETQYF.

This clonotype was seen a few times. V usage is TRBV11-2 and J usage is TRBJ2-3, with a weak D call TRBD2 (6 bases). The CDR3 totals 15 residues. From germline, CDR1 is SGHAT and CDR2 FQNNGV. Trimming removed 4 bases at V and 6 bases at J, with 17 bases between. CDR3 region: CASSWGLSRGDTQYF. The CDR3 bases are TGTGCCAGCAGCTGGGGACTTTCCCGAGGGGATACGCAGTATTTT. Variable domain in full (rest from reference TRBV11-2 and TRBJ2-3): EAGVAQSPRYKIIEKRQSVAFWCNPISGHATLYWYQQILGQGPKLLIQFQNNGVVDDSQLPKDRFSAERLKGVDSTLKIQPAKLEDSAVYLCASSWGLSRGDTQYFGPGTRLTVL.

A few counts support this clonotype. This CDR3 is CASSYGLSSERSEQYF. The DNA of the CDR3 is TGTGCCAGCAGTTACGGACTCTCTAGCGAGAGATCCGAGCAGTACTTC. V gene TRBV6-2 or TRBV6-3 combines with J gene TRBJ2-7; a weak D match, TRBD2 (6 bases). Trimming cost V 2 bases and J 6 bases, with 20 bases left between them. Germline-derived CDR1 and CDR2 are MNHEY and SVGEGT. This CDR3 contains 16 residues.

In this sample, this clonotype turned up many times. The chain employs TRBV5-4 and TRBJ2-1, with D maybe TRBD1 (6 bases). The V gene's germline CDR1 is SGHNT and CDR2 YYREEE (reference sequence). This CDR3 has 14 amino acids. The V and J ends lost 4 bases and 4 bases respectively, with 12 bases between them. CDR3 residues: CASSQTTGYNEQFF. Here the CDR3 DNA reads TGTGCCAGCAGCCAGACGACAGGTTACAATGAGCAGTTCTTC.

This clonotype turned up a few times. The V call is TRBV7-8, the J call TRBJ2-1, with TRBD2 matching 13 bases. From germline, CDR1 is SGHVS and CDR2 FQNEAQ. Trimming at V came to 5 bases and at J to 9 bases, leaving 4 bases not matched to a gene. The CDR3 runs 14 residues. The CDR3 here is CASSPTSGRAEQFF. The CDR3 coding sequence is TGTGCCAGCAGCCCCACTAGCGGGAGGGCTGAGCAGTTCTTC.